This TCR beta chain was sequenced for a study of T-cell memory formation after mild COVID-19. Germline CDR1 and CDR2: LGHNA and YSLEER. V lost 1 base and J lost 0, with 9 bases in between. CDR3 size: 16 residues. To note about this clonotype: Its target is not known.

Study-level points and caveats: For contracting clones, CD4+ ones sat mainly in CM and EM, CD8+ in EMRA. Pre-infection memory already had some responding clones, implying cross-reactive memory joined. Day 15 to 85 contracting clones showed balanced CD4/CD8; later expanders leaned CD4+.

UMIs and sample barcodes were carried by the TCR alpha and TCR beta cDNA libraries that 5'RACE produced using constant-segment primers. TCRdb itself ran the 5' RACE reads through MiXCR, one entry per CDR3 protein. The repertoire holds roughly 130,000 distinct CDR3 sequences, with over 15% as singletons. This TCR was sampled from a man between 18 and 35 years old who had mild COVID-19 (a few samples of this study predate the infection). Cell type and time point are not known. Sample: PBMCs or a T cell subset sorted from them (not recorded which). The chain combines TRBV4-3 with TRBJ2-2, with D possibly matching TRBD1 (6 bases). The CDR3 sequence is CASSQGQAANTGELFF. In DNA form, the CDR3 reads TGCGCCAGCAGCCAAGGACAGGCCGCGAACACCGGGGAGCTGTTTTTT.